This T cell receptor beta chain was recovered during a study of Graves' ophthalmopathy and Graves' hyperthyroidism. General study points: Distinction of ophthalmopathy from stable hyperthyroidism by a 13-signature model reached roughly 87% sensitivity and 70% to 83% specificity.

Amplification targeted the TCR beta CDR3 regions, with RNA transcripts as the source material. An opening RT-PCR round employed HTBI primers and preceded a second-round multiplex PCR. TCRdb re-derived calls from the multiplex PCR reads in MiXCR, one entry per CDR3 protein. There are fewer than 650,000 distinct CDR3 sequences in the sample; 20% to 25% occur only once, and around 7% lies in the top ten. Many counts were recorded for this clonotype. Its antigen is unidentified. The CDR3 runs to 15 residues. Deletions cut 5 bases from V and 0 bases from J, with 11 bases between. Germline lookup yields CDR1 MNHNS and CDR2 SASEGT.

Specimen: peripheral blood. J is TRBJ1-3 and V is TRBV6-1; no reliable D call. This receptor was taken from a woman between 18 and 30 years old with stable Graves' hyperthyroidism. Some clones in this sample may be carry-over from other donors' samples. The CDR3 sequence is CASSRTPGSGNTIYF. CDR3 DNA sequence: TGTGCCAGCAGTCGGACCCCTGGCTCTGGAAACACCATATATTTT.